This T cell receptor beta chain was observed in a study of T cell responses to AZD1222 COVID-19 vaccine. The CDR3 spans 16 residues. Germline CDR1 reads MNHEY; CDR2 reads SVGEGT. Between the trimmed V and J ends, which lost 4 bases and 0 bases, there was a span of 14 bases. Overall study results and limits: The donors showed a predominance of white British ancestry and of females, with possible underestimation of clonal diversity.

On this clone: Its antigen is undetermined.

Assay: immunoSEQ multiplex PCR; the TCRdb copy retains only in-frame clones and omits some. The sample comprises approximately 160,000 clones, just under 95% of which are singletons, and 0.7% to 0.9% rests with the top ten. This chain uses TRBV6-2 or TRBV6-3 with TRBJ2-3; D not certain. The clonotype originates from an adult in good health. The material was peripheral blood, obtained on day 0 of AZD1222 vaccination. The CDR3 protein is CASSLIGGASTDTQYF. CDR3 bases: TGTGCCAGCAGTTTAATCGGCGGAGCCAGCACAGATACGCAGTATTTT.